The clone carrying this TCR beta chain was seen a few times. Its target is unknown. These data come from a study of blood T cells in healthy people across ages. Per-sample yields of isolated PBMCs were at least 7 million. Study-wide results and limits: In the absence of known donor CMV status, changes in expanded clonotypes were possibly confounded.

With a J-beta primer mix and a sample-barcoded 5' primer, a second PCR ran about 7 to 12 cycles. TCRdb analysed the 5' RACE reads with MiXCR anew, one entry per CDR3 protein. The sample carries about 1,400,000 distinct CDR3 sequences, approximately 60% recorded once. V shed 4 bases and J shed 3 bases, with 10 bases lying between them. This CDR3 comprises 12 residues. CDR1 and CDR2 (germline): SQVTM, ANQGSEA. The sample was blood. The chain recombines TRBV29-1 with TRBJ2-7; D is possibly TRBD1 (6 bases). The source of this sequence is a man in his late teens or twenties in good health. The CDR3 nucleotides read TGCAGCGTTGGGGACATCAACTACGAGCAGTACTTC. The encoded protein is CSVGDINYEQYF.